The 23 T cell receptor beta chains below were found in one sample sequenced in a study of control samples from healthy donors and cancer patients. The data were produced by immunoSEQ multiplex PCR, yet TCRdb's version contains in-frame clones alone and is incomplete. The data hold about 28,000 clones, with roughly nine tenths observed a single time. The sequenced sample was PBMCs. The receptor source for this set is a man aged 45-60 years with lung cancer.

This CDR3 reads CASTSGTGASHYGYTF. In DNA form, the CDR3 reads TGTGCCAGCACCTCGGGGACAGGGGCCTCACACTATGGCTACACCTTC. The gene calls are TRBV27 and TRBJ1-2; 10 bases agree with TRBD1. The trim removed 7 bases at V and 3 bases at J, leaving 11 bases unmatched. CDR1 is MNHEY and CDR2 is SMNVEV in the germline V gene (reference sequence). This CDR3 spans 16 amino acids.

The sample holds one count of this clone. CDR3 loop: CASSPSQFNYGYTF. CDR3 coding DNA: TGCGCCAGCAGCCCAAGTCAGTTTAACTATGGCTACACCTTC. The chain joins TRBV4-3 to TRBJ1-2; no clear D gene. There are 14 residues in the CDR3. Germline CDR1 LGHNA, CDR2 YSLEER. V was clipped by 4 bases and J by 1 base, with 10 bases between them.

The CDR3 spells CAWGMWGYGYTF. CDR3 bases: TGTGCCTGGGGAATGTGGGGTTATGGCTACACCTTC. The chain employs TRBV30 and TRBJ1-2, with no clear D. CDR1 is GTSNPN and CDR2 is SVGIG in the germline V gene (reference sequence). V was trimmed by 5 bases and J by 5 bases, leaving 12 bases between them. The CDR3 is 12 amino acids.

V is TRBV6-6 and J is TRBJ1-3, with D perhaps matching TRBD1 (5 bases). This CDR3 is built from 15 residues. Germline V gene data show CDR1 as MNHNY and CDR2 as SVGAGI (reference sequence). The V end lost 3 bases, the J end lost 2 bases, and 11 bases lay between the germline ends. The CDR3 DNA reads as TGTGCCAGCAGTTATGACAGACTAACTGGAAACACCATATATTTT. Its translation: CASSYDRLTGNTIYF.

The V and J genes are TRBV5-1 and TRBJ1-1, with 8 nucleotides matching TRBD1. The CDR3 runs to 13 residues. Germline CDR1 SGHRS, CDR2 YFSETQ. V lost 2 bases and J lost 4; bases outside the gene matches: 1. The CDR3: CASSFDRGTEAFF. In DNA, the CDR3 is TGCGCCAGCAGCTTCGACAGGGGCACTGAAGCTTTCTTT. Combining the CDR3 with reference TRBV5-1 and TRBJ1-1 gives the whole variable domain KAGVTQTPRYLIKTRGQQVTLSCSPISGHRSVSWYQQTPGQGLQFLFEYFSETQRNKGNFPGRFSGRQFSNSRSEMNVSTLELGDSALYLCASSFDRGTEAFFGQGTRLTVV.

The chain joins TRBV24-1 to TRBJ1-4, with 10 nucleotides matching TRBD1. After removal of 3 bases from V and 7 bases from J, the junction contained 7 bases not matched to a gene. CDR1 is KGHDR and CDR2 is SFDVKD in the germline V gene. The CDR3 spans 16 residues. The CDR3 is CATSDGTGASGEKLFF. The CDR3 nucleotides are TGTGCCACCAGTGATGGGACAGGGGCATCTGGTGAAAAACTGTTTTTT.

V is TRBV25-1 and J is TRBJ2-7; perhaps TRBD2 as D (6 bases). V lost 1 base and J 2 bases, leaving 15 bases between the germline ends. This CDR3 spans 16 amino acids. Germline CDR1 MGHDK, CDR2 SYGVNS. The CDR3, as DNA: TGTGCCAGCAGTGAATTTTCCCGGGACTCAACCTACGAGCAGTACTTC. It encodes CASSEFSRDSTYEQYF.

The chain carries TRBV6-5 and TRBJ1-6; 9 bases agree with TRBD1. The CDR3 is 15 amino acids. Germline V lookup: CDR1 MNHEY, CDR2 SVGAGI. V trimming: 4 bases; J trimming: 10 bases; junction bases outside the gene matches: 8. The CDR3 nucleotides read TGTGCCAGCAGTTTGGGACAGGGATCTTACTCACCCCTCCACTTT. It yields the protein CASSLGQGSYSPLHF.

The sample holds one count of this clone. The rearrangement uses TRBV5-4 and TRBJ1-1, with no clear D. The V end was cut by 4 bases, the J end by 1 base, with 11 bases between. Germline V gene sequence: CDR1 SGHNT, CDR2 YYREEE (reference sequence). The CDR3 has 14 amino acids. The CDR3 is CASSRRIGNTEAFF. The CDR3 coding sequence is TGTGCCAGCAGCCGCCGGATAGGGAACACTGAAGCTTTCTTT.

The chain recombines TRBV5-8 with TRBJ2-3; 7 bases are shared with TRBD1. The CDR3 totals 18 residues. Losses at the gene ends were 8 bases for V and 2 bases for J; bases not matched to a gene: 20. The germline V gene has CDR1 SGHTS and CDR2 YDEGEE. In DNA, the CDR3 is TGTGCCAGGCCACCGGGACAGAGTTATAATGCCCTCACAGATACGCAGTATTTT. Translating it yields CARPPGQSYNALTDTQYF.

The chain recombines TRBV6-2 or TRBV6-3 with TRBJ1-5; D remains ambiguous. CDR3 length equals 15 residues. Trimming pared 4 bases from V and 2 bases from J, leaving 12 bases between. From germline, CDR1 is MNHEY and CDR2 SVGEGT. The DNA for the CDR3 is TGTGCCAGCAGTTGGACGATAAGAGGCAATCAGCCCCAGCATTTT. Translation: CASSWTIRGNQPQHF.

This chain connects TRBV19 to TRBJ1-2; TRBD1 matches 7 bases. The trim removed 3 bases at V and 7 bases at J, leaving 5 bases unmatched. In germline, CDR1 is LNHDA, CDR2 SQIVND (reference sequence). The CDR3 extends over 13 amino acids. Here the CDR3 DNA reads TGTGCCAGTAGTATTAACCCAGGGGGTGGCTACACCTTC. Its protein product is CASSINPGGGYTF.

This clone occurred a few times. The rearrangement uses TRBV30 and TRBJ2-1; a weak D match, TRBD2 (6 bases). In germline, CDR1 is GTSNPN, CDR2 SVGIG (reference sequence). Trimming stripped 0 bases from V and 0 bases from J, with 12 bases between. This CDR3 has 16 amino acids. The CDR3 bases are TGTGCCTGGAGTGTACGGGGGATAAGCTCCTACAATGAGCAGTTCTTC. Translated, it gives CAWSVRGISSYNEQFF.

Notes on this clone: Sequence at one end of the junction differs from germline and may be a read error. This sequence joins TRBV25-1 and TRBJ2-5, with TRBD1 matching 8 bases. CDR1 MGHDK and CDR2 SYGVNS come from the germline V gene. CDR3 size: 14 residues. The CDR3: CAGSGDRYQETQYF. The CDR3 DNA is TGTGCCGGCAGTGGGGACAGGTACCAAGAGACCCAGTACTTC.

This clone was recorded only once. The chain joins TRBV29-1 to TRBJ2-7; tentatively, D is TRBD2 (6 bases). This CDR3 region has 11 residues. V lost 5 bases to trimming and J lost 3 bases, with 8 bases between them. CDR1 and CDR2 (germline): SQVTM, ANQGSEA. CDR3 sequence reads: CSVSGSYEQYF. The CDR3 DNA follows: TGCAGCGTTTCCGGGAGCTACGAGCAGTACTTC.

This clone appeared once. The CDR3 spells CASSPAEGYGYTF. The CDR3 bases are TGTGCCAGCAGCCCAGCGGAGGGGTATGGCTACACCTTC. This sequence joins TRBV7-2 and TRBJ1-2, with D perhaps TRBD1 (5 bases). The germline CDR1 and CDR2 sequences are SGHTA and FQGNSA. CDR3 length: 13 amino acids. V was cut by 5 bases and J by 5 bases, with 12 bases left in between.

The chain links TRBV7-2 to TRBJ2-3, with 9 bases fitting TRBD2. CDR3 length: 15 amino acids. Germline trimming cut 10 bases from V and 6 bases from J; bases unmatched to any gene: 14. Germline assignment: CDR1 SGHTA and CDR2 FQGNSA. CDR3 region: CATSNPVAGVDTQYF. CDR3 nucleotides: TGTGCCACCTCAAACCCCGTAGCGGGGGTTGATACGCAGTATTTT.

V and J are TRBV19 and TRBJ2-6; 8 nucleotides line up with TRBD1. Germline V lookup: CDR1 LNHDA, CDR2 SQIVND (reference sequence). CDR3 length: 18 amino acids. J lost 1 base, V lost 3 bases, and 8 bases had no gene match. The CDR3 region has the DNA TGTGCCAGTAGTATTAGGACAGGGTCAGGTTCTGGGGCCAACGTCCTGACTTTC. This codes for CASSIRTGSGSGANVLTF. Full variable domain (missing parts from reference TRBV19 and TRBJ2-6): DGGITQSPKYLFRKEGQNVTLSCEQNLNHDAMYWYRQDPGQGLRLIYYSQIVNDFQKGDIAEGYSVSREKKESFPLTVTSAQKNPTAFYLCASSIRTGSGSGANVLTFGAGSRLTVL.

The rearrangement joins TRBV6-4 to TRBJ1-5; D is possibly TRBD1 (5 bases). The CDR3 spans 18 residues. Trimming removed 3 bases at V and 3 bases at J, with 21 bases between. Germline loops: CDR1 MRHNA, CDR2 SNTAGT. The CDR3 region has the DNA TGTGCCAGCAGTGAGGTTCCGGTGGGGACGGACGACAATCAGCCCCAGCATTTT. Encoded protein: CASSEVPVGTDDNQPQHF.

The CDR3 DNA sequence: TGCGCCAGCAGCTTGGATGGTAGATCTGGGGTCACTGAAGCTTTCTTT. It codes for CASSLDGRSGVTEAFF. The chain recombines TRBV5-1 with TRBJ1-1; D is uncertain. V shed 0 bases and J shed 4 bases, with 16 bases lying between them. Germline-derived CDR1 and CDR2 are SGHRS and YFSETQ. The CDR3 covers 16 residues.

In DNA form, the CDR3 reads TGTGCCAGCTCACCCGCAGTTCTAGCGGGGGCCCTACAAGAGACCCAGTACTTC. It yields the protein CASSPAVLAGALQETQYF. The chain employs TRBV18 and TRBJ2-5, with 10 bases matching TRBD2. CDR1 KGHSH and CDR2 LQKENI come from the germline V gene. With 3 bases clipped from V and 2 bases from J, the junction kept 12 bases outside the gene matches. The CDR3 extends over 18 amino acids.

The rearrangement uses TRBV5-4 and TRBJ1-5; D uncertain. V dropped 0 bases and J dropped 0 bases, with 10 bases sitting between them. Germline assignment: CDR1 SGHNT and CDR2 YYREEE (reference sequence). The CDR3 length is 16 residues. CDR3 DNA: TGTGCCAGCAGCTTGGGAGGGCCAGATAGCAATCAGCCCCAGCATTTT. It translates to CASSLGGPDSNQPQHF.

The chain employs TRBV7-8 and TRBJ1-3; weak D call: TRBD1 (6 bases). V was cut by 5 bases and J by 0 bases, with 8 bases left in between. Germline V gene lookup returns CDR1 SGHVS and CDR2 FQNEAQ. The CDR3 loop spans 14 amino acids. CDR3 sequence: CASSRGGSGNTIYF. The CDR3 coding sequence is TGTGCCAGCAGCCGAGGGGGCTCTGGAAACACCATATATTTT.